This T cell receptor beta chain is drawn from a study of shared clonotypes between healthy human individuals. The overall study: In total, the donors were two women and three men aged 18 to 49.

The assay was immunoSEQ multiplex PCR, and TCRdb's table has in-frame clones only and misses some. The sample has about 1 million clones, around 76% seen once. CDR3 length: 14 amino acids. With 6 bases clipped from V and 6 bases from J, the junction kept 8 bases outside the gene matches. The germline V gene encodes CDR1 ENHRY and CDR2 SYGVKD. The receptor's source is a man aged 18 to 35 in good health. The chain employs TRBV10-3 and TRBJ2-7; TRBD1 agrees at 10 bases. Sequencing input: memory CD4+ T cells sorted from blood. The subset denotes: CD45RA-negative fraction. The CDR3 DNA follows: TGTGCCATCAGCCCCGGGACAGGGGCTAGCGAGCAGTACTTC. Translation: CAISPGTGASEQYF.